This entry lists 5 T cell receptor beta chains sequenced from one sample in a study of blood T cell repertoires in COVID-19. Profiled with immunoSEQ multiplex PCR; TCRdb holds only in-frame clones, not every one. The sample yields a few hundred thousand clones, approximately 92% seen once. The specimen was peripheral blood. These receptors came from a woman in her 40s who had recovered from COVID-19.

This rearrangement joins TRBV5-6 to TRBJ2-5; 9 bases map to TRBD1. The CDR3 contains 14 residues. Germline assignment: CDR1 SGHDT and CDR2 YYEEEE. After removal of 4 bases from V and 5 bases from J, the junction contained 6 bases not matched to a gene. CDR3 sequence (DNA): TGTGCCAGCAGCCTACAGGGGGCAGAGGAGACCCAGTACTTC. Translation gives CASSLQGAEETQYF. The full variable domain, completed using reference TRBV5-6 and TRBJ2-5, is DAGVTQSPTHLIKTRGQQVTLRCSPKSGHDTVSWYQQALGQGPQFIFQYYEEEERQRGNFPDRFSGHQFPNYSSELNVNALLLGDSALYLCASSLQGAEETQYFGPGTRLLVL.

This chain links TRBV5-1 with TRBJ1-5; unclear D gene. The germline V gene has CDR1 SGHRS and CDR2 YFSETQ. The ends were cut back, 0 bases at V and 5 bases at J, with 6 bases in the middle. This CDR3 has 13 amino acids. In DNA form, the CDR3 reads TGCGCCAGCAGCTTGGGGGGAGATCAGCCCCAGCATTTT. Translated: CASSLGGDQPQHF.

This chain uses TRBV6-5 with TRBJ2-2, with a weak D call TRBD1 (6 bases). Germline V lookup: CDR1 MNHEY, CDR2 SVGAGI. CDR3 length equals 15 residues. Trimming removed 10 bases at V and 2 bases at J, with 17 bases between. Here the CDR3 DNA reads TGTGCCACCAAATGGACAGCTTACAACACCGGGGAGCTGTTTTTT. As protein: CATKWTAYNTGELFF.

The J gene is TRBJ2-1, the V gene TRBV29-1; D is ambiguous. CDR1 SQVTM and CDR2 ANQGSEA come from the germline V gene. V was shortened by 2 bases and J by 12 bases, with 11 bases between the two germline ends. The CDR3 extends over 11 amino acids. As DNA, the CDR3 is TGCAGCGTTGAAAAGCTAACTTTGCAGTTCTTC. Protein product: CSVEKLTLQFF.

V usage is TRBV7-2 and J usage is TRBJ2-3; tentatively, D is TRBD2 (5 bases). CDR3 length: 14 residues. V was shortened by 6 bases and J by 4 bases, with 14 bases between the two germline ends. The V gene's germline CDR1 is SGHTA and CDR2 FQGNSA. DNA of the CDR3: TGTGCCAGCAGATATGAACCCGGGGCAGATACGCAGTATTTT. Translated, it gives CASRYEPGADTQYF.